The 2 T cell receptor beta chains below come from one sample, sequenced in a study of neurological immune-mediated disorders. One entry per CDR3 protein, called by TCRdb with MiXCR from the 5' RACE reads. The sample comprises some 120,000 distinct CDR3 sequences, roughly 3.2% of which are singletons, and 1% to 1.5% rests with the top ten. The source material was PBMCs. The receptor set was obtained from a woman in her 30s with multiple sclerosis.

This clonotype was observed many times. V gene TRBV4-3 combines with J gene TRBJ2-2; a possible D gene is TRBD1 (5 bases). The CDR3 is 17 residues long. With 0 bases removed from V and 8 bases from J, the gap between germline ends came to 19 bases. Germline V gives CDR1 LGHNA, CDR2 YSLEER. The CDR3 protein is CASSQDLRQGGSGELFF. DNA for the CDR3: TGCGCCAGCAGCCAAGATTTGCGGCAGGGCGGTTCGGGGGAGCTGTTTTTT.

Ten or more counts support this clonotype. V is TRBV20-1 and J is TRBJ1-1; D possibly corresponds to TRBD1 (5 bases). The ends were cut back, 3 bases at V and 5 bases at J, with 13 bases in the middle. CDR1 DFQATT and CDR2 SNEGSKA come from the germline V gene (reference sequence). The CDR3 length is 13 residues. CDR3 nucleotides: TGCAGTGCTAGTAGGTCCAGGGAAACTGAAGCTTTCTTT. Amino acids: CSASRSRETEAFF.